This is a list of T cell receptor beta chains from one sample in a study of read filtering for tumor transcriptome and immune sequencing. TCRdb ran MiXCR on the reads and lists one entry per CDR3 protein. The sample has about 130,000 distinct CDR3 sequences, approximately 12% seen once; the top ten hold 8% to 13%. The sequenced material came from a population of CD138-negative cells sorted from bone marrow. Receptor source: a donor at least 40 years old with multiple myeloma. Each CDR3 is given with its conserved first and last residue. D genes are given only for firm matches. A row's size may be missing; if present it is once, few, many or a size class.

TRBV11-2	14	many	TRBJ2-7	NA	TGTGCCAGCAGCTTAGCGCTAGCCCACTACGAGCAGTACTTC	CASSLALAHYEQYF
TRBV29-1	13	NA	TRBJ2-2	TRBD1	TGCAGCACCCAAGGGACAGGGGCCGGGGAGCTGTTTTTT	CSTQGTGAGELFF
TRBV2	14	once	TRBJ2-3	NA	TGTGCCAGCAGTGAAGAGGCTGTCACAGATACGCAGTATTTT	CASSEEAVTDTQYF
TRBV5-1	16	many	TRBJ1-4	NA	TGCGCCAGCAGCAAGGGACGGACTTCAACTAATGAAAAACTGTTTTTT	CASSKGRTSTNEKLFF
TRBV28	11	many	TRBJ2-1	NA	TGTGCCAGCAGTCAACAGGGTTCTAGGGTCTTC	CASSQQGSRVF
TRBV7-2	15	many	TRBJ2-3	NA	TGTGCCAGCAGCTTCAGGGGTTTGGACACAGATACGCAGTATTTT	CASSFRGLDTDTQYF
TRBV6-5	15	few	TRBJ2-5	NA	TGTGCCAGCAGTTACTCGAACTGGGGGATCGTGACCCAGTACTTC	CASSYSNWGIVTQYF
TRBV27	16	few	TRBJ2-5	TRBD2	TGTGCCAGCAGTAGGGGGACTAGCGGAGGCCAAGAGACCCAGTACTTC	CASSRGTSGGQETQYF
TRBV10-3	14	many	TRBJ2-1	NA	TGTGCCATCAGCTTCCGGGAAAACACGGGAGAGCAGTTCTTC	CAISFRENTGEQFF
TRBV12-3/TRBV12-4	13	many	TRBJ1-1	TRBD1	TGTGCCAGCAGTGCGACAGGGCGCACTGAAGCTTTCTTT	CASSATGRTEAFF
TRBV7-9	13	many	TRBJ1-2	NA	TGTGCCAGCAGCTTTCAGGGAGACTATGGCTACACCTTC	CASSFQGDYGYTF
TRBV2	13	many	TRBJ1-1	NA	TGTGCCAGCGGGGCAGGGCCTCTGGTTGAAGCTTTCTTT	CASGAGPLVEAFF
TRBV2	16	many	TRBJ2-3	NA	TGTGCCAGCAGTGACCGGGTGATGGTACCTCTGGATACGCAGTATTTT	CASSDRVMVPLDTQYF
TRBV12-3/TRBV12-4	14	many	TRBJ2-1	NA	TGTGCCAGCAGTTTAAAGCAACTGTACAATGAGCAGTTCTTC	CASSLKQLYNEQFF
TRBV6-1	12	many	TRBJ1-5	TRBD1	TGTGCCAGCAGCGACAGGGTTCAGCCCCAGCATTTT	CASSDRVQPQHF
TRBV4-1	15	NA	TRBJ2-5	TRBD2	TGCGCCAGCAGCCAAGGGGCGGGGGGAAAAGAGACCCAGTACTTC	CASSQGAGGKETQYF
TRBV20-1	11	many	TRBJ2-5	TRBD1	TGCAGTGCGGGACAGCAAGAGACCCAGTACTTC	CSAGQQETQYF
TRBV20-1	14	many	TRBJ2-7	NA	TGCAGTGCTAGGAAGTTTGAAGGGCCTCACGAGCAGTACTTC	CSARKFEGPHEQYF
TRBV19	14	many	TRBJ2-1	NA	TGTGCCAGTAGTATATCGACAGGATACAATGAGCAGTTCTTC	CASSISTGYNEQFF
TRBV12-3/TRBV12-4	15	many	TRBJ2-5	TRBD2	TGTGCCAGCAGTGCCCTTAGCGGGAGGTCCGAGACCCAGTACTTC	CASSALSGRSETQYF
TRBV28	13	many	TRBJ2-7	NA	TGTGCCAGCAGACGTATACCGGCCTACGAGCAGTACTTC	CASRRIPAYEQYF
TRBV20-1	13	many	TRBJ2-5	NA	TGCAGTGCTTTCCAAGGGTTAGGAGAGACCCAGTACTTC	CSAFQGLGETQYF
TRBV20-1	15	many	TRBJ2-3	NA	TGCAGTGCAGGAGGGGGGGGCGCATTCACAGATACGCAGTATTTT	CSAGGGGAFTDTQYF
TRBV7-9	12	many	TRBJ1-5	NA	TGTGCCAGCTCAGTTAGCAATCAGCCCCAGCATTTT	CASSVSNQPQHF
TRBV5-5	14	many	TRBJ1-1	NA	TGTGCCAGCTTTCGGAGGCCGGAGAACACTGAAGCTTTCTTT	CASFRRPENTEAFF
TRBV5-5	15	many	TRBJ2-7	NA	TGTGCCAGCAGCACTGGGACGGACAGCCTCTACGAGCAGTACTTC	CASSTGTDSLYEQYF
TRBV5-1	17	few	TRBJ2-1	NA	TGCGCCAGCAGCTTGGCCGCCCCGGTACGGGGCTACAATGAGCAGTTCTTC	CASSLAAPVRGYNEQFF